The clone carrying this T cell receptor (beta chain) was seen a handful of times. Its antigen is as yet unknown. The data derive from a study of CD8 T cells in ankylosing spondylitis. The study, taken as a whole, reports: Past studies reported some motif variants in reactive arthritis synovial fluid and blood. Blood from ankylosing spondylitis patients appeared to carry a characteristic eight-variant TCR beta motif.

The V gene lost 8 bases and the J gene lost 6 bases, with 12 bases spanning the gap. Germline CDR1 reads SGHDT; CDR2 reads YYEEEE. The CDR3 contains 12 residues. TCRdb fed the 5' RACE reads into MiXCR, producing one record per CDR3 protein. The table shows about 300,000 distinct CDR3 sequences, with 11% occurring only once. The J gene is TRBJ2-4, the V gene TRBV5-6; D perhaps matches TRBD2 (6 bases). The sample comprised blood, either unsorted or a sorted T cell fraction (not recorded which). The receptor's source is a female donor with ankylosing spondylitis or in good health (not recorded which). DNA for the CDR3: TGTGCCAGTCAGGGAGGAGGAAACATTCAGTACTTC. Amino acid sequence: CASQGGGNIQYF.